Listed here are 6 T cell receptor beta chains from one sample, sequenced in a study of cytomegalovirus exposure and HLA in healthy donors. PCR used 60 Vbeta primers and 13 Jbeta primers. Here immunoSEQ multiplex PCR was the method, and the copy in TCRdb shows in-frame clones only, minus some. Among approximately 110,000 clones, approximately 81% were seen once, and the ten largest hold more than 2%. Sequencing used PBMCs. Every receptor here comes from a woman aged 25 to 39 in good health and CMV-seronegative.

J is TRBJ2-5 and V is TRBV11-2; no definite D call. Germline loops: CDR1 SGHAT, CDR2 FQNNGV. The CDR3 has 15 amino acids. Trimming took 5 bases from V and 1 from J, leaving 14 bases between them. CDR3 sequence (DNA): TGTGCCAGCAGCCCTCCCGCCCACATCCAAGAGACCCAGTACTTC. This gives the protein CASSPPAHIQETQYF.

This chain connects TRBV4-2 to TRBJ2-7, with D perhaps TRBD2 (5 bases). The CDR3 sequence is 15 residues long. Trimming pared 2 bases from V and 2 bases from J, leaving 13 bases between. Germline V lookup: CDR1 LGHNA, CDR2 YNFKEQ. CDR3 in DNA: TGTGCCAGCAGCCAATCCGAGGACTCCGCCTACGAGCAGTACTTC. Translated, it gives CASSQSEDSAYEQYF.

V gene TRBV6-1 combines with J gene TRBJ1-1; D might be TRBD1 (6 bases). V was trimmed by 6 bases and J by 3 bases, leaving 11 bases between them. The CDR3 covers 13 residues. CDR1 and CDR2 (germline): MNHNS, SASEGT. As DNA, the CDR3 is TGTGCCAGCAGCCGGGGGGCGGACACTGAAGCTTTCTTT. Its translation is CASSRGADTEAFF.

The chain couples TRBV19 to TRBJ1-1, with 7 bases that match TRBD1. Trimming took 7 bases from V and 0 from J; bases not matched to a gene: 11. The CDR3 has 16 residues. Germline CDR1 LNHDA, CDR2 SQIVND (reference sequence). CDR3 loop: CASMSWRGQLNTEAFF. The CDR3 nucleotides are TGTGCCAGTATGTCCTGGAGGGGGCAGCTGAACACTGAAGCTTTCTTT.

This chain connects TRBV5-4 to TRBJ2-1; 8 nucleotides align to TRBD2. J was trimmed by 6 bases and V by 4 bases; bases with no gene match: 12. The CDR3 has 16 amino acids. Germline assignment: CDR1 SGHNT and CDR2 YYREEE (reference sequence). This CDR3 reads CASSPGGPGTSNEQFF. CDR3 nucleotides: TGTGCCAGCAGCCCGGGGGGGCCGGGCACGAGCAATGAGCAGTTCTTC.

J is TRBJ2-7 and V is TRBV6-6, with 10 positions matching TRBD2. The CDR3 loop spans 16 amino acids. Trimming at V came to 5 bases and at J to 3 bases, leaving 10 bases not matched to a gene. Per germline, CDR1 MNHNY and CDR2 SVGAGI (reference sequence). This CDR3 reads CASSPFSGRTDYEQYF. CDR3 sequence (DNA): TGTGCCAGCAGTCCGTTTAGCGGGAGGACGGACTACGAGCAGTACTTC.